The 9 T cell receptor beta chains listed next were all sequenced from one sample in a study of shared clonotypes between healthy human individuals. Only in-frame clones appear in the TCRdb table, and some are missing; sequencing was by immunoSEQ multiplex PCR. The profile shows 550,000 to 850,000 clones, just under 75% of them singletons. Material: memory CD4+ T cells sorted from blood. Subset specified: CD45RA-negative fraction. Receptor source: a woman between 25 and 40 years old in good health.

The chain is built from TRBV7-9 and TRBJ2-5; D perhaps matches TRBD2 (5 bases). The germline gives CDR1 SEHNR, CDR2 FQNEAQ (reference sequence). V dropped 7 bases and J dropped 3 bases, with 15 bases sitting between them. The CDR3 length is 14 residues. The DNA of the CDR3 is TGTGCCAGCAAAGACCGGGAATGGAAAGAGACCCAGTACTTC. Translation: CASKDREWKETQYF.

This clone showed up just a few times. This chain joins TRBV5-1 and TRBJ2-3; 10 positions match TRBD2. The germline CDR1 and CDR2 sequences are SGHRS and YFSETQ. CDR3 length equals 16 residues. The V segment lost 1 base and the J segment 6 bases; nucleotides outside the gene matches: 8. The CDR3 is CASSLTSGNYGDTQYF. DNA of the CDR3: TGCGCCAGCAGCTTGACTAGCGGGAACTACGGGGATACGCAGTATTTT.

This clone has a count of ten or more. The rearrangement links TRBV11-2 to TRBJ1-1; 7 nucleotides line up with TRBD1. CDR3 length equals 15 residues. The trim removed 2 bases at V and 0 bases at J, leaving 3 bases unmatched. From germline, CDR1 is SGHAT and CDR2 FQNNGV. The CDR3 DNA reads as TGTGCCAGCAGCTTACGGACAGGATTGAACACTGAAGCTTTCTTT. The encoded protein is CASSLRTGLNTEAFF.

J is TRBJ2-1 and V is TRBV19; 8 bases match TRBD1. The CDR3 loop spans 14 amino acids. V was pared by 7 bases and J by 0 bases, with 2 bases of the junction left unmatched. Germline values: CDR1 LNHDA, CDR2 SQIVND (reference sequence). For the CDR3, the DNA is TGTGCCAGTACAGGGGGCTACTCCTACAATGAGCAGTTCTTC. This gives the protein CASTGGYSYNEQFF.

The chain has TRBV5-1 and TRBJ2-3; possible D gene TRBD2, 5 bases. Trimming shortened V by 4 bases and J by 3 bases, and 15 bases separated the two germline ends. Germline V gene lookup returns CDR1 SGHRS and CDR2 YFSETQ. The CDR3 loop spans 15 amino acids. CDR3: CASSKLDWLTDTQYF. The CDR3 nucleotides are TGCGCCAGCAGCAAACTAGATTGGCTTACAGATACGCAGTATTTT. Drawing the rest from reference TRBV5-1 and TRBJ2-3, the complete variable domain is KAGVTQTPRYLIKTRGQQVTLSCSPISGHRSVSWYQQTPGQGLQFLFEYFSETQRNKGNFPGRFSGRQFSNSRSEMNVSTLELGDSALYLCASSKLDWLTDTQYFGPGTRLTVL.

This clone was seen a handful of times. The chain has TRBV9 and TRBJ2-1; D not certain. Per germline, CDR1 SGDLS and CDR2 YYNGEE. This CDR3 is built from 14 residues. Trimming took off 5 bases at V and 5 bases at J, with 14 bases between the two ends. CDR3 region: CASSYSTRNNEQFF. The CDR3 nucleotides read TGTGCCAGCAGTTACAGCACTCGGAACAATGAGCAGTTCTTC. Together with reference TRBV9 and TRBJ2-1, the CDR3 gives the full variable domain: DSGVTQTPKHLITATGQRVTLRCSPRSGDLSVYWYQQSLDQGLQFLIQYYNGEERAKGNILERFSAQQFPDLHSELNLSSLELGDSALYFCASSYSTRNNEQFFGPGTRLTVL.

V and J are TRBV25-1 and TRBJ2-2; 7 nucleotides line up with TRBD2. V lost 3 bases, J lost 3 bases, and 10 bases stayed unmatched. This CDR3 has 17 residues. Germline CDR1 reads MGHDK; CDR2 reads SYGVNS. The chain's CDR3 is CASSDSAGATDTGELFF. The CDR3 nucleotides read TGTGCCAGCAGTGATTCCGCGGGAGCAACGGACACCGGGGAGCTGTTTTTT.

The rearrangement joins TRBV7-2 to TRBJ2-1, with D uncertain. The CDR3 is 13 amino acids. V was shortened by 5 bases and J by 10 bases, with 15 bases between the two germline ends. From germline, CDR1 is SGHTA and CDR2 FQGNSA. The CDR3 DNA sequence: TGTGCCAGCAGCCCTCATATCTTCCTAGAGCAGTTCTTC. As protein: CASSPHIFLEQFF.

This clone was counted between two and nine times. This sequence joins TRBV18 and TRBJ2-3, with 10 bases lining up with TRBD1. V lost 2 bases, J lost 3 bases, and 2 bases stayed unmatched. This CDR3 comprises 15 residues. Germline V gene lookup returns CDR1 KGHSH and CDR2 LQKENI. CDR3 protein: CASSPWTGGTDTQYF. The CDR3 DNA sequence: TGTGCCAGCTCACCATGGACAGGGGGGACAGATACGCAGTATTTT.